These T cell receptor beta chains were read from a single sample in a study of OX40 agonist ivuxolimab in advanced cancers. Measured with immunoSEQ multiplex PCR; TCRdb has only the in-frame clones, and not every one. The sample lists about 26,000 clones; around nine tenths were seen once. The sample here was CD4+ or CD8+ T cells sorted from blood, taken in a trial of the OX40 agonist ivuxolimab. The receptors stem from an adult with an advanced solid tumor such as melanoma, head and neck, liver or kidney cancer. The CDR3 runs from the conserved cysteine through the conserved F or W.

TRBJ2-3 TRBV5-4 CASSSAPGNTQYF
TRBJ1-2 TRBV4-3 CASSQDKPDILFNYGYTF
TRBJ2-1 TRBV6-5 CASSYHSGESVEQFF
TRBJ1-6 TRBV19 CASSSAGGGNSPLHF
TRBJ1-1 TRBV6-5 CASSYPQAGHTEAFF
TRBJ2-7 TRBV7-6 CASSPGPSYEQYF
TRBJ1-1 TRBV11-2 CASSLGALMNTEAFF
TRBJ2-7 TRBV6-1 CASSYEASLYF
TRBJ2-3 TRBV7-3 CASSLTSGEVDTQYF
TRBJ2-1 TRBV28 CASSSLRGRNEQFF
TRBJ2-1 TRBV7-9 CASSPLEGNEQFF
TRBJ1-2 TRBV7-9 CASSLFSDYGYTF